A single sample is the source of the 30 T cell receptor beta chains below, sequenced in a study of PD-1 blockade in mismatch repair-deficient tumors. Sequencing was performed with immunoSEQ multiplex PCR; in TCRdb, only in-frame clones are kept and a portion is missing. The sample holds 20,000 to 25,000 clones; approximately 84% are singletons and the top ten take 15% to 20%. The specimen comprised peripheral blood, sampled 2 weeks after starting pembrolizumab. The receptors originated from an adult with mismatch repair-deficient cancer.

This sequence joins TRBV6-5 and TRBJ2-2; D remains ambiguous. Germline V lookup: CDR1 MNHEY, CDR2 SVGAGI. The CDR3 is made up of 16 amino acids. Trimming left V 2 bases short and J 0 bases short, with 10 bases between. The CDR3 DNA reads TGTGCCAGCAGTTACGTCGGAGACGCGAACACCGGGGAGCTGTTTTTT. The encoded protein is CASSYVGDANTGELFF.

This sequence joins TRBV7-2 and TRBJ1-1; D may be TRBD1 (6 bases). The CDR3 totals 15 residues. In germline, CDR1 is SGHTA, CDR2 FQGNSA. V lost 5 bases to trimming and J lost 3 bases, with 16 bases between them. The CDR3 is CASSPVQTGYTEAFF. The CDR3 DNA follows: TGTGCCAGCAGCCCAGTGCAGACAGGATACACTGAAGCTTTCTTT.

The J gene is TRBJ2-4, the V gene TRBV4-1; 10 bases are shared with TRBD2. The CDR3 sequence is 17 residues long. The germline V gene has CDR1 MGHRA and CDR2 YSYEKL. V shed 0 bases, J shed 6 bases, and the junction held 8 bases outside the gene matches. CDR3 in amino acids: CASSQDGAGGGRNIQYF. The CDR3 nucleotides are TGCGCCAGCAGCCAAGATGGAGCGGGAGGGGGGAGAAACATTCAGTACTTC.

The chain has TRBV11-2 and TRBJ2-5, with 13 positions matching TRBD2. V was clipped by 1 base and J by 6 bases; unmatched bases: 2. Germline CDR1 and CDR2: SGHAT and FQNNGV. The CDR3 runs 15 residues. This chain's CDR3 is CASSLGLAGGQTQYF. The DNA for the CDR3 is TGTGCCAGCAGCTTAGGACTAGCGGGGGGTCAGACCCAGTACTTC.

The chain is built from TRBV6-1 and TRBJ2-7, with D hard to call. Germline V lookup: CDR1 MNHNS, CDR2 SASEGT. CDR3 length equals 13 residues. Trimming removed 2 bases at V and 4 bases at J, with 9 bases between. Here the CDR3 reads CASSELPGYEQYF. CDR3 sequence (DNA): TGTGCCAGCAGTGAATTGCCCGGATACGAGCAGTACTTC.

The chain links TRBV7-8 to TRBJ2-1; no definite D call. Germline V gene data show CDR1 as SGHVS and CDR2 as FQNEAQ. CDR3 length: 12 amino acids. Trimming removed 5 bases from V and 7 bases from J, with 9 bases in between. CDR3 sequence (DNA): TGTGCCAGCAGCCCCGGGCTGAATGAGCAGTTCTTC. It encodes CASSPGLNEQFF.

The chain recombines TRBV29-1 with TRBJ1-1; D gene unclear. The ends were cut back, 7 bases at V and 0 bases at J, with 9 bases in the middle. The germline V gene encodes CDR1 SQVTM and CDR2 ANQGSEA. The CDR3 extends over 12 amino acids. CDR3 sequence: CSASGLNTEAFF. CDR3 sequence (DNA): TGCAGCGCCTCAGGTCTGAACACTGAAGCTTTCTTT.

The table lists this clone with a few counts. The chain links TRBV4-3 to TRBJ2-7; TRBD1 matches 10 bases. CDR1 and CDR2 from the germline V gene are LGHNA and YSLEER. The CDR3 spans 15 residues. V trimming: 0 bases; J trimming: 6 bases; junction bases outside the gene matches: 5. The CDR3: CASSQERGQGLEQYF. The CDR3 DNA reads as TGCGCCAGCAGCCAAGAAAGGGGACAGGGGCTCGAGCAGTACTTC.

This sequence joins TRBV4-2 and TRBJ2-7, with D tentatively TRBD2 (6 bases). V dropped 1 base and J dropped 2 bases, with 18 bases sitting between them. Germline V gene lookup returns CDR1 LGHNA and CDR2 YNFKEQ. The CDR3 runs to 17 residues. The CDR3: CASSQGVRYAGTYEQYF. The CDR3, as DNA: TGTGCCAGCAGCCAAGGGGTCCGTTATGCGGGGACCTACGAGCAGTACTTC.

Here the CDR3 reads CASSLVLGTKETQYF. The CDR3 nucleotides are TGTGCCAGCAGCTTAGTTCTTGGGACAAAAGAGACCCAGTACTTC. The gene calls are TRBV7-9 and TRBJ2-5; D is possibly TRBD1 (6 bases). The V and J ends lost 1 base and 3 bases respectively, with 12 bases between them. Germline loops: CDR1 SEHNR, CDR2 FQNEAQ (reference sequence). This CDR3 is built from 15 residues.

The chain couples TRBV9 to TRBJ1-1; D unclear. The CDR3 contains 12 residues. Germline values: CDR1 SGDLS, CDR2 YYNGEE. V was cut by 7 bases and J by 1 base, with 8 bases left in between. DNA of the CDR3: TGTGCCAGCGGGTTAGGGAACACTGAAGCTTTCTTT. Residues: CASGLGNTEAFF. The full variable domain, with the rest looked up from reference TRBV9 and TRBJ1-1, is DSGVTQTPKHLITATGQRVTLRCSPRSGDLSVYWYQQSLDQGLQFLIQYYNGEERAKGNILERFSAQQFPDLHSELNLSSLELGDSALYFCASGLGNTEAFFGQGTRLTVV.

This chain connects TRBV5-6 to TRBJ2-1; 9 bases line up with TRBD2. The CDR3 spans 16 residues. Germline assignment: CDR1 SGHDT and CDR2 YYEEEE. The V segment lost 0 bases and the J segment 8 bases; nucleotides outside the gene matches: 9. CDR3 nucleotides: TGTGCCAGCAGCTTGGTGGCGGGAGGGCCGTTGGATGAGCAGTTCTTC. This gives the protein CASSLVAGGPLDEQFF.

The chain has TRBV6-5 and TRBJ2-3; 7 positions match TRBD2. The CDR3 spans 16 residues. V lost 2 bases, J lost 0 bases, and 5 bases stayed unmatched. The V gene's germline CDR1 is MNHEY and CDR2 SVGAGI. The CDR3 DNA follows: TGTGCCAGCAGTTACGCGGGAGTGTTTAGCACAGATACGCAGTATTTT. This codes for CASSYAGVFSTDTQYF.

The rearrangement links TRBV19 to TRBJ2-1, with 15 bases matching TRBD2. CDR1 and CDR2 (germline): LNHDA, SQIVND (reference sequence). The CDR3 contains 18 residues. V dropped 4 bases and J dropped 4; count of bases not matched to a gene: 8. CDR3 nucleotides: TGTGCCAGTAGTACCGGACTAGCGGGAGGGAGGTTGTACAATGAGCAGTTCTTC. The encoded protein is CASSTGLAGGRLYNEQFF.

The rearrangement links TRBV5-6 to TRBJ2-1; D gene uncertain. The CDR3 runs to 12 residues. CDR1 is SGHDT and CDR2 is YYEEEE in the germline V gene. V was trimmed by 3 bases and J by 3 bases, leaving 4 bases between them. The CDR3, as DNA: TGTGCCAGCAGCTCGGACTACAATGAGCAGTTCTTC. Protein: CASSSDYNEQFF.

The chain links TRBV6-5 to TRBJ1-2; D perhaps matches TRBD1 (5 bases). The CDR3 spans 16 residues. CDR1 is MNHEY, CDR2 SVGAGI, per germline. V lost 2 bases and J 0 bases, leaving 13 bases between the germline ends. The chain's CDR3 is CASSYAGRDANYGYTF. The CDR3 DNA is TGTGCCAGCAGTTACGCGGGGAGGGACGCTAACTATGGCTACACCTTC.

V usage is TRBV7-2 and J usage is TRBJ2-7, with TRBD1 matching 7 bases. Per germline, CDR1 SGHTA and CDR2 FQGNSA. J was trimmed by 2 bases and V by 2 bases; bases with no gene match: 6. CDR3 size: 15 residues. CDR3 sequence: CASSLQGQGAYEQYF. For the CDR3, the DNA is TGTGCCAGCAGCTTACAGGGGCAGGGGGCCTACGAGCAGTACTTC.

The chain uses TRBV7-9 and TRBJ1-4; D not resolved. Trimming took 3 bases from V and 7 from J, leaving 3 bases between them. Per the germline V gene, CDR1 is SEHNR and CDR2 is FQNEAQ (reference sequence). This CDR3 comprises 11 residues. The CDR3, as DNA: TGTGCCAGCAGCTTGAGTGAAAAACTGTTTTTT. This encodes CASSLSEKLFF. Variable domain in full (rest from reference TRBV7-9 and TRBJ1-4): DTGVSQNPRHKITKRGQNVTFRCDPISEHNRLYWYRQTLGQGPEFLTYFQNEAQLEKSRLLSDRFSAERPKGSFSTLEIQRTEQGDSAMYLCASSLSEKLFFGSGTQLSVL.

The chain employs TRBV28 and TRBJ2-7; TRBD1 matches at 7 bases. Germline trimming cut 3 bases from V and 2 bases from J; bases unmatched to any gene: 4. The CDR3 loop spans 14 amino acids. Germline V lookup: CDR1 MDHEN, CDR2 SYDVKM. CDR3 protein: CASSFRGLAYEQYF. Written as DNA, the CDR3 is TGTGCCAGCAGTTTTAGGGGGCTAGCCTACGAGCAGTACTTC.

The gene calls are TRBV10-3 and TRBJ2-3; 8 bases match TRBD1. This CDR3 spans 16 amino acids. Germline lookup yields CDR1 ENHRY and CDR2 SYGVKD. With V trimmed by 5 bases and J by 1 base, 8 bases remained unmatched. The DNA of the CDR3 is TGTGCCATCAGTTCGATCAGGGGGCAGGGCACAGATACGCAGTATTTT. It codes for CAISSIRGQGTDTQYF.

The rearrangement joins TRBV2 to TRBJ2-3; 11 nucleotides match TRBD2. This CDR3 is 16 amino acids long. CDR1 SNHLY and CDR2 FYNNEI come from the germline V gene. V was pared by 3 bases and J by 2 bases, with 4 bases of the junction left unmatched. The CDR3 sequence: CASSDLTSGNTDTQYF. The CDR3 coding sequence is TGTGCCAGCAGTGATTTGACTAGCGGGAACACAGATACGCAGTATTTT.

This rearrangement joins TRBV5-4 to TRBJ2-7, with a tentative D call TRBD1 (6 bases). The V gene lost 2 bases and the J gene lost 7 bases, with 10 bases spanning the gap. Germline assignment: CDR1 SGHNT and CDR2 YYREEE (reference sequence). The CDR3 is 12 residues long. The CDR3 DNA reads TGTGCCAGCAGCTTCAGGGGAAGTGAGCAGTACTTC. It encodes CASSFRGSEQYF.

In its sample, this clone was seen a few times. This chain links TRBV6-5 with TRBJ1-2, with D possibly being TRBD1 (5 bases). The CDR3 covers 15 residues. Germline loops: CDR1 MNHEY, CDR2 SVGAGI. V gave up 0 bases and J gave up 7 bases, with 15 bases separating them. The CDR3 protein is CASSYSIGARGGYTF. The CDR3 coding sequence is TGTGCCAGCAGTTACTCGATAGGGGCTAGGGGTGGCTACACCTTC.

V gene TRBV6-4 combines with J gene TRBJ2-1; 12 bases map to TRBD2. The CDR3 runs 15 residues. Germline V lookup: CDR1 MRHNA, CDR2 SNTAGT. Losses at the gene ends were 6 bases for V and 3 bases for J; bases not matched to a gene: 3. For the CDR3, the DNA is TGTGCCAGCAGACGACTAGCGGGAGACTACAATGAGCAGTTCTTC. This gives the protein CASRRLAGDYNEQFF.

V gene TRBV18 combines with J gene TRBJ2-6; D could derive from TRBD1 or TRBD2 (5 bases each). With 4 bases removed from V and 0 bases from J, the gap between germline ends came to 16 bases. The CDR3 sequence is 18 residues long. Germline CDR1 reads KGHSH; CDR2 reads LQKENI. The CDR3 DNA sequence: TGTGCCAGCTCACTGGAGGTCCGGGGCGCCTCTGGGGCCAACGTCCTGACTTTC. Translation: CASSLEVRGASGANVLTF.

The chain carries TRBV4-1 and TRBJ2-1, with no clear D. Germline CDR1 is MGHRA and CDR2 is YSYEKL. The CDR3 spans 13 residues. Trimming left V 4 bases short and J 3 bases short, with 7 bases between. The CDR3: CASSLPDYNEQFF. DNA for the CDR3: TGCGCCAGCAGCCTTCCCGACTACAATGAGCAGTTCTTC.

The chain joins TRBV6-6 to TRBJ2-7; D gene unclear. This CDR3 contains 11 residues. CDR1 and CDR2 (germline): MNHNY, SVGAGI (reference sequence). V was pared by 5 bases and J by 1 base, with 3 bases between. CDR3 region: CASSNSYEQYF. The CDR3, as DNA: TGTGCCAGCAGTAATTCCTACGAGCAGTACTTC.

The chain combines TRBV5-1 with TRBJ2-5, with D unresolved. Deletions cut 4 bases from V and 2 bases from J, with 12 bases between. Germline V gene data show CDR1 as SGHRS and CDR2 as YFSETQ. This CDR3 is built from 14 residues. CDR3 residues: CASSPLGFQETQYF. DNA for the CDR3: TGCGCCAGCAGCCCCCTGGGATTTCAAGAGACCCAGTACTTC.

The CDR3 loop is CASSPGTGGYEQYF. The CDR3, as DNA: TGTGCCAGTAGTCCCGGGACAGGGGGATACGAGCAGTACTTC. This chain links TRBV19 with TRBJ2-7; 11 bases map to TRBD1. The CDR3 length is 14 residues. CDR1 is LNHDA and CDR2 is SQIVND in the germline V gene (reference sequence). With 5 bases clipped from V and 4 bases from J, the junction kept 4 bases outside the gene matches. The full variable domain, in which reference TRBV19 and TRBJ2-7 provide the parts outside the CDR3, is DGGITQSPKYLFRKEGQNVTLSCEQNLNHDAMYWYRQDPGQGLRLIYYSQIVNDFQKGDIAEGYSVSREKKESFPLTVTSAQKNPTAFYLCASSPGTGGYEQYFGPGTRLTVT.

The rearrangement uses TRBV7-8 and TRBJ2-6; 9 bases match TRBD2. This CDR3 is built from 18 residues. V lost 5 bases, J lost 2 bases, and 10 bases stayed unmatched. CDR1 is SGHVS and CDR2 is FQNEAQ in the germline V gene. CDR3 in DNA: TGTGCCAGCAGCCCACGCGGGGGGGGGCTGACTGGGGCCAACGTCCTGACTTTC. Amino acids: CASSPRGGGLTGANVLTF.